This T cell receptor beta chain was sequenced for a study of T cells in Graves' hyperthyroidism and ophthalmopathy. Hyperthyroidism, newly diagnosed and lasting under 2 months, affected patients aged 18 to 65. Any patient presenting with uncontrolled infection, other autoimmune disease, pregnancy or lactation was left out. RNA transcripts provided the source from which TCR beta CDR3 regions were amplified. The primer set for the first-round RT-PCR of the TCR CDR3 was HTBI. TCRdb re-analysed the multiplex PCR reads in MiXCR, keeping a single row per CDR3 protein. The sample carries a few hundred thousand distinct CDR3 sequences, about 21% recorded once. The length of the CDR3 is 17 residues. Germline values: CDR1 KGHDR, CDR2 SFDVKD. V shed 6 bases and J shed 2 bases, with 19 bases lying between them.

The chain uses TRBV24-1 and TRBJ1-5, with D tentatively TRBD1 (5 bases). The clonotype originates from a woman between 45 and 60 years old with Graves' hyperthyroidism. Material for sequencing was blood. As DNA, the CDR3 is TGTGCCACCAGTCCAGCTGGGGGAGGGCTTGGCAATCAGCCCCAGCATTTT. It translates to CATSPAGGGLGNQPQHF.